The present T cell receptor (beta chain) was sequenced within a study of T cell responses to AZD1222 COVID-19 vaccine. V lost 0 bases, J lost 4 bases, and 6 bases stayed unmatched. The CDR3 has 15 amino acids. CDR1 is SGHNT, CDR2 YYREEE, per germline (reference sequence). Analyses pooled second doses at about 4 or about 12 weeks. Broader study findings: Among vaccine-associated CD4 TCRs, coverage spanned spike, with dominance at 160-218 and 743-854. Females made up more of the donors, who were largely white British, and clonal diversity may have come out too low.

Libraries were prepared by immunoSEQ multiplex PCR; TCRdb keeps only in-frame clonotypes and omits some of them. The sample records some 99,000 clones, approximately 89% being singletons. About this clone itself: What it recognizes is unknown.

Sequenced material: peripheral blood, taken 28 days after the second AZD1222 dose. This rearrangement joins TRBV5-4 to TRBJ2-7; 8 bases are shared with TRBD2. This TCR was sampled from an adult who received the AZD1222 COVID-19 vaccine. CDR3 nucleotide sequence: TGTGCCAGCAGCTTGGTGACTAGCGCCTATTACGAGCAGTACTTC. Its protein product is CASSLVTSAYYEQYF.